Listed here are 7 T cell receptor beta chains from one sample, sequenced in a study of cytomegalovirus exposure and HLA in healthy donors. 13 Jbeta primers and 60 Vbeta primers were used for the PCR. Clones were read by immunoSEQ multiplex PCR, and TCRdb kept only the in-frame ones, dropping some. This table has around 150,000 clones, 65% to 75% appearing once. Sequenced: PBMCs. Every receptor here comes from a man between 60 and 75 years old in good health and CMV-seronegative.

The genes are TRBV18 and TRBJ1-1; TRBD1 aligns across 7 bases. The J segment lost 0 bases and the V segment lost 6 bases, leaving 4 bases of the junction unmatched. Germline CDR1 KGHSH, CDR2 LQKENI. There are 14 residues in the CDR3. The CDR3 nucleotides are TGTGCCAGCTCCCGAGACAGGGTGAACACTGAAGCTTTCTTT. Translation: CASSRDRVNTEAFF.

In its sample, this clone was seen a few times. V and J are TRBV9 and TRBJ1-1; 9 nucleotides agree with TRBD1. The CDR3 spans 15 residues. V dropped 4 bases and J dropped 6; count of bases not matched to a gene: 10. Looked up from germline, CDR1 is SGDLS and CDR2 is YYNGEE. Here the CDR3 DNA reads TGTGCCAGCAGCACCCAGCCGGGACAGGGCGCTGAAGCTTTCTTT. It encodes CASSTQPGQGAEAFF. Variable domain in full (rest from reference TRBV9 and TRBJ1-1): DSGVTQTPKHLITATGQRVTLRCSPRSGDLSVYWYQQSLDQGLQFLIQYYNGEERAKGNILERFSAQQFPDLHSELNLSSLELGDSALYFCASSTQPGQGAEAFFGQGTRLTVV.

The V call is TRBV4-2, the J call TRBJ1-3, with 11 bases fitting TRBD1. After removal of 1 base from V and 3 bases from J, the junction contained 5 bases not matched to a gene. The CDR3 spans 17 residues. CDR1 and CDR2 from the germline V gene are LGHNA and YNFKEQ. As DNA, the CDR3 is TGTGCCAGCAGCCAAGGATCCGGGACAGGGGGTGGAAACACCATATATTTT. It translates to CASSQGSGTGGGNTIYF.

The chain recombines TRBV5-4 with TRBJ1-2; D possibly corresponds to TRBD1 (6 bases). The germline V gene has CDR1 SGHNT and CDR2 YYREEE (reference sequence). The length of the CDR3 is 14 residues. Trimming shortened V by 3 bases and J by 0 bases, and 9 bases separated the two germline ends. CDR3 nucleotides: TGTGCCAGCAGCTGGGCAGGGGCTAACTATGGCTACACCTTC. Its translation is CASSWAGANYGYTF.

This clone was observed a handful of times. The V and J genes are TRBV29-1 and TRBJ2-2, with TRBD1 identical over 7 bases. CDR1 is SQVTM, CDR2 ANQGSEA, per germline. Unmatched junction bases numbered 4, after V lost 6 bases and J lost 0 bases. There are 14 residues in the CDR3. The CDR3 DNA reads as TGCAGCGTGGGACAGTATCCGAACACCGGGGAGCTGTTTTTT. As protein: CSVGQYPNTGELFF.

Here the CDR3 DNA reads TGTGCCAGCAGTGTGGGGACAGCCAACACTGAAGCTTTCTTT. Its translation: CASSVGTANTEAFF. The chain links TRBV25-1 to TRBJ1-1, with 7 bases lining up with TRBD1. The V gene's germline CDR1 is MGHDK and CDR2 SYGVNS. This CDR3 comprises 14 residues. The trim removed 4 bases at V and 2 bases at J, leaving 4 bases unmatched.

The gene calls are TRBV27 and TRBJ1-1; a possible D gene is TRBD1 (5 bases). The V gene's germline CDR1 is MNHEY and CDR2 SMNVEV (reference sequence). The CDR3 runs 18 residues. The germline V and J ends were trimmed by 3 bases and 1 base, with 21 bases remaining between them. The CDR3 bases are TGTGCCAGCAGTTTCGTGATACCAGGGTTTGGGCAGAACACTGAAGCTTTCTTT. It encodes CASSFVIPGFGQNTEAFF.